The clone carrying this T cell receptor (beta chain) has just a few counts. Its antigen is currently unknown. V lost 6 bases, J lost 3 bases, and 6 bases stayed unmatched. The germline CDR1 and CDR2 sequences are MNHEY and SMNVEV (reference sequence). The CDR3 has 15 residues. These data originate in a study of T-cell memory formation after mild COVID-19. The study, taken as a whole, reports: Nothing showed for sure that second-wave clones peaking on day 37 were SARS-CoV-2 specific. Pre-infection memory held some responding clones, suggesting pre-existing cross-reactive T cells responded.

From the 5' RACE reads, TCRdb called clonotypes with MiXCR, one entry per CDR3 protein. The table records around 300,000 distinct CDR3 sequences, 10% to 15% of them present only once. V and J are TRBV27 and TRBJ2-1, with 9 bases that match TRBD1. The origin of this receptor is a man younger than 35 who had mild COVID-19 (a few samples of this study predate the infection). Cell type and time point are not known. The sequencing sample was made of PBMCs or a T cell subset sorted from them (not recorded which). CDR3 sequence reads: CASRHRDRDYNEQFF. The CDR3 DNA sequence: TGTGCCAGCAGGCACCGGGACAGGGACTACAATGAGCAGTTCTTC.